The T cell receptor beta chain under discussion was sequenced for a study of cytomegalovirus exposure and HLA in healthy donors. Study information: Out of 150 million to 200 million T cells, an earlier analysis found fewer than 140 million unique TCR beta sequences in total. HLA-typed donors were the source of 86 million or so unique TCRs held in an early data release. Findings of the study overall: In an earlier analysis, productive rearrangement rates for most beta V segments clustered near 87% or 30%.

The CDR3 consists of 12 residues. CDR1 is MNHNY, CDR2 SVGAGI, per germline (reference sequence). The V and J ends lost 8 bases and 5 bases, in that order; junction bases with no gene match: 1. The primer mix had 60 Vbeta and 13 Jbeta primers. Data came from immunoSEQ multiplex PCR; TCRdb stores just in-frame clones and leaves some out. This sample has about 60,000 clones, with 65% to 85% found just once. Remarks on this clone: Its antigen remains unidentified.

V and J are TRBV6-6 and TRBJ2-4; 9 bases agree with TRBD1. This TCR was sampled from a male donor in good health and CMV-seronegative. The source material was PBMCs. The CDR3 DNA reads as TGTGCCAGCGGGACAGGGCAAAACATTCAGTACTTC. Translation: CASGTGQNIQYF.